Below are 23 T cell receptor beta chains sequenced from a single sample in a study of siplizumab effects on memory and regulatory T cells (dated 2019 in TCRdb). The method behind the library was the immunoSEQ multiplex PCR assay. Drawn from immuneACCESS, this table holds only the in-frame rearrangements with V and J called that TCRdb kept. Clones are partly lost; checked studies trace under half to an unresolved V gene and leave the rest unexplained. Here the sample has about 100,000 clones; 75% to 95% occur a single time. Jointly, the top ten make up about 0.15% of the sample. The material sequenced was CD4+ T cells sorted from blood. Receptor source: a human donor in good health.

The chain recombines TRBV9 with TRBJ1-6; D is uncertain. The V gene's germline CDR1 is SGDLS and CDR2 YYNGEE. The CDR3 extends over 16 amino acids. V was clipped by 4 bases and J by 5 bases, with 16 bases between them. This CDR3 is CASSPFSQADNSPLHF. CDR3 nucleotide sequence: TGTGCCAGCAGCCCTTTCTCGCAAGCCGATAATTCACCCCTCCACTTT.

The rearrangement uses TRBV9 and TRBJ1-2; 7 bases agree with TRBD1. The CDR3 is 14 amino acids. CDR1 SGDLS and CDR2 YYNGEE come from the germline V gene. V shed 2 bases, J shed 3 bases, and the junction held 4 bases outside the gene matches. Written as DNA, the CDR3 is TGTGCCAGCAGCGTGCAAGGGGGCGACTATGGCTACACCTTC. Encoded protein: CASSVQGGDYGYTF.

This rearrangement joins TRBV5-1 to TRBJ1-2, with D possibly being TRBD1 (5 bases). The CDR3 consists of 14 residues. With 4 bases removed from V and 7 bases from J, the gap between germline ends came to 17 bases. Looked up from germline, CDR1 is SGHRS and CDR2 is YFSETQ. The CDR3 protein is CASSKYQDRLGYTF. DNA for the CDR3: TGCGCCAGCAGCAAATATCAAGACAGACTTGGCTACACCTTC.

The J gene is TRBJ1-2, the V gene TRBV10-3, with D unclear. V gave up 5 bases and J gave up 4 bases, with 17 bases separating them. The CDR3 length is 15 residues. From germline, CDR1 is ENHRY and CDR2 SYGVKD. The CDR3 region is CAISTPTGRVYGYTF. The CDR3 DNA follows: TGTGCCATCAGTACCCCCACTGGGAGGGTCTATGGCTACACCTTC.

The rearrangement uses TRBV5-4 and TRBJ1-5; D unclear. Germline V gene lookup returns CDR1 SGHNT and CDR2 YYREEE (reference sequence). Deletions cut 4 bases from V and 5 bases from J, with 13 bases between. The CDR3 loop spans 14 amino acids. In DNA form, the CDR3 reads TGTGCCAGCAGCGATTATTTTGGGGATCAGCCCCAGCATTTT. Residues: CASSDYFGDQPQHF.

This clone was found once. The chain carries TRBV7-6 and TRBJ2-6, with D possibly matching TRBD2 (6 bases). Per the germline V gene, CDR1 is SGHVS and CDR2 is FNYEAQ. V was clipped by 1 base and J by 1 base, with 14 bases between them. There are 18 residues in the CDR3. This CDR3 is CASSLGGAGGSGANVLTF. CDR3 nucleotides: TGTGCCAGCAGCTTAGGTGGGGCAGGAGGGTCTGGGGCCAACGTCCTGACTTTC.

The rearrangement uses TRBV7-9 and TRBJ2-3, with D hard to call. The germline CDR1 and CDR2 sequences are SEHNR and FQNEAQ (reference sequence). This CDR3 has 16 amino acids. Trimming removed 6 bases from V and 0 bases from J, with 16 bases in between. CDR3 in DNA: TGTGCCAGCAGACACACTAATCCCATCAGCACAGATACGCAGTATTTT. It is translated as CASRHTNPISTDTQYF.

The chain employs TRBV20-1 and TRBJ2-1; tentatively, D is TRBD1 (5 bases). V gave up 0 bases and J gave up 8 bases, with 5 bases separating them. Germline assignment: CDR1 DFQATT and CDR2 SNEGSKA (reference sequence). CDR3 size: 11 residues. CDR3 nucleotide sequence: TGCAGTGCTAGAGACAGGGATGAGCAGTTCTTC. It is translated as CSARDRDEQFF.

A word on this clone: Germline is not matched at one junction end, which may reflect a read error. The chain uses TRBV7-2 and TRBJ1-1; no reliable D call. This CDR3 has 13 residues. In germline, CDR1 is SGHTA, CDR2 FQGNSA. CDR3 DNA sequence: TGTGCCAGCAGCCTAGCGGGTAGATTTGAAGCTTTCTTT. Encoded protein: CASSLAGRFEAFF.

V usage is TRBV28 and J usage is TRBJ1-6; D gene unclear. V lost 5 bases to trimming and J lost 5 bases, with 16 bases between them. Germline V lookup: CDR1 MDHEN, CDR2 SYDVKM. This CDR3 is built from 16 residues. In DNA, the CDR3 is TGTGCCAGCAGTCCGAACGGGCCTTTAAATAATTCACCCCTCCACTTT. Amino acids: CASSPNGPLNNSPLHF. The complete variable domain, with remaining parts taken from reference TRBV28 and TRBJ1-6, reads DVKVTQSSRYLVKRTGEKVFLECVQDMDHENMFWYRQDPGLGLRLIYFSYDVKMKEKGDIPEGYSVSREKKERFSLILESASTNQTSMYLCASSPNGPLNNSPLHFGNGTRLTVT.

The rearrangement uses TRBV4-1 and TRBJ2-7, with TRBD1 matching 7 bases. V was clipped by 1 base and J by 3 bases; unmatched bases: 0. Looked up from germline, CDR1 is MGHRA and CDR2 is YSYEKL. The CDR3 has 13 residues. CDR3 sequence: CASSQGDSYEQYF. CDR3 coding DNA: TGCGCCAGCAGCCAAGGGGACAGCTACGAGCAGTACTTC.

The chain combines TRBV19 with TRBJ2-7, with 7 bases lining up with TRBD1. The germline V gene has CDR1 LNHDA and CDR2 SQIVND (reference sequence). CDR3 size: 17 residues. After removal of 4 bases from V and 4 bases from J, the junction contained 16 bases not matched to a gene. In DNA form, the CDR3 reads TGTGCCAGTAGTACTTCCTCCGCCCCCGGGACAGCTTACGAGCAGTACTTC. It is translated as CASSTSSAPGTAYEQYF.

The gene calls are TRBV7-9 and TRBJ2-7; possibly TRBD1 for D (6 bases). CDR1 is SEHNR, CDR2 FQNEAQ, per germline (reference sequence). Trimming took off 8 bases at V and 2 bases at J, with 10 bases between the two ends. The length of the CDR3 is 12 residues. The CDR3 DNA follows: TGTGCCAGCGGGGGCTCGGCCTACGAGCAGTACTTC. Protein: CASGGSAYEQYF.

This clone was detected only once. The chain recombines TRBV9 with TRBJ2-7; 9 bases agree with TRBD1. Germline values: CDR1 SGDLS, CDR2 YYNGEE. CDR3 length equals 15 residues. V gave up 5 bases and J gave up 4 bases; unmatched junction bases: 10. The CDR3 DNA reads as TGTGCCAGCAGTACTCTAGGACAGGGGATATACGAGCAGTACTTC. It encodes CASSTLGQGIYEQYF. The full variable domain, its missing parts supplied by reference TRBV9 and TRBJ2-7, is DSGVTQTPKHLITATGQRVTLRCSPRSGDLSVYWYQQSLDQGLQFLIQYYNGEERAKGNILERFSAQQFPDLHSELNLSSLELGDSALYFCASSTLGQGIYEQYFGPGTRLTVT.

The CDR3: CASRNPTGRSGNTIYF. The DNA for the CDR3 is TGCGCCAGCAGGAACCCGACAGGTCGATCTGGAAACACCATATATTTT. The V gene is TRBV4-1, the J gene TRBJ1-3, with a tentative D call TRBD1 (6 bases). This CDR3 is built from 16 residues. Germline CDR1 and CDR2: MGHRA and YSYEKL. Trimming took 6 bases from V and 1 from J, leaving 16 bases between them.

The chain joins TRBV7-3 to TRBJ2-3; D remains unclear. The CDR3 covers 13 residues. V gave up 1 base and J gave up 4 bases, with 6 bases separating them. CDR1 is SGHTA, CDR2 FQGTGA, per germline. The CDR3 here is CASSLIGSDTQYF. CDR3 sequence (DNA): TGTGCCAGCAGCTTAATTGGCTCAGATACGCAGTATTTT.

The chain uses TRBV7-2 and TRBJ1-2; D is ambiguous. The CDR3 runs to 13 residues. Trimming took 3 bases from V and 9 from J, leaving 14 bases between them. Looked up from germline, CDR1 is SGHTA and CDR2 is FQGNSA. This CDR3 reads CASSFPDRNSYTF. The CDR3 DNA follows: TGTGCCAGCAGCTTCCCGGATCGGAATAGCTACACCTTC.

This clone was detected once. The rearrangement uses TRBV19 and TRBJ2-3; D perhaps matches TRBD2 (6 bases). The CDR3 has 13 amino acids. In germline, CDR1 is LNHDA, CDR2 SQIVND (reference sequence). With 11 bases removed from V and 0 bases from J, the gap between germline ends came to 12 bases. The CDR3 DNA follows: TGTGCCTCAACGGAGGGCAGCACAGATACGCAGTATTTT. It yields the protein CASTEGSTDTQYF.

DNA of the CDR3: TGTGCCAGTAGTCCAAGGCGGACAGTAAACACCGGGGAGCTGTTTTTT. It yields the protein CASSPRRTVNTGELFF. V gene TRBV19 combines with J gene TRBJ2-2; D may be TRBD1 (6 bases). Deletions cut 5 bases from V and 2 bases from J, with 15 bases between. The CDR3 sequence is 16 residues long. CDR1 is LNHDA, CDR2 SQIVND, per germline (reference sequence). Full variable domain (rest looked up from reference TRBV19 and TRBJ2-2): DGGITQSPKYLFRKEGQNVTLSCEQNLNHDAMYWYRQDPGQGLRLIYYSQIVNDFQKGDIAEGYSVSREKKESFPLTVTSAQKNPTAFYLCASSPRRTVNTGELFFGEGSRLTVL.

J is TRBJ2-2 and V is TRBV5-1; TRBD1 matches at 10 bases. Germline loops: CDR1 SGHRS, CDR2 YFSETQ. The CDR3 runs 16 residues. Unmatched junction bases numbered 8, after V lost 3 bases and J lost 6 bases. The CDR3 sequence is CASSSTPGQGAGELFF. CDR3 coding DNA: TGCGCCAGCAGCTCAACTCCAGGACAGGGGGCCGGGGAGCTGTTTTTT.

This clone has a single count. This chain uses TRBV4-2 with TRBJ2-1, with D perhaps being TRBD1 or TRBD2 (5 bases each). Germline V gene lookup returns CDR1 LGHNA and CDR2 YNFKEQ. The CDR3 has 14 amino acids. V was clipped by 4 bases and J by 6 bases, with 13 bases between them. The DNA for the CDR3 is TGTGCCAGCAGCCGAGGGACCGTGGGCAATGAGCAGTTCTTC. This codes for CASSRGTVGNEQFF.

The chain recombines TRBV18 with TRBJ2-1; TRBD1 aligns across 8 bases. The CDR3 sequence is 13 residues long. Germline-derived CDR1 and CDR2 are KGHSH and LQKENI. V lost 3 bases and J lost 5; bases outside the gene matches: 0. The CDR3 DNA reads as TGTGCCAGCTCACCGGGACAGGACAATGAGCAGTTCTTC. This codes for CASSPGQDNEQFF. Looking up the rest from reference TRBV18 and TRBJ2-1 gives the full variable domain: NAGVMQNPRHLVRRRGQEARLRCSPMKGHSHVYWYRQLPEEGLKFMVYLQKENIIDESGMPKERFSAEFPKEGPSILRIQQVVRGDSAAYFCASSPGQDNEQFFGPGTRLTVL.

The chain recombines TRBV10-3 with TRBJ2-1, with 9 bases lining up with TRBD1. CDR3 length: 17 amino acids. The ends lost 2 bases at V and 7 bases at J; junction bases unmatched: 12. The V gene's germline CDR1 is ENHRY and CDR2 SYGVKD. The CDR3 DNA follows: TGTGCCATCAGTGAGGGAGGCGGGACAGGGTTAGAAAATGAGCAGTTCTTC. It is translated as CAISEGGGTGLENEQFF.